The rows below give T cell receptor beta chains drawn from one sample of a study of blood T cell repertoires in COVID-19. The table came from immunoSEQ multiplex PCR; TCRdb's copy has only in-frame clones and leaves some out. The data hold 150,000 to 200,000 clones, with around 80% observed a single time. The source material was peripheral blood. The receptors were gathered from a man between 60 and 75 years old with acute or convalescent COVID-19. CDR3s include the opening cysteine and the closing phenylalanine or tryptophan. Fields, in order: V gene, J gene, D gene, clone size, CDR3 protein, CDR3 DNA. D genes are given only for firm matches. Clone size appears in some rows only: once, few, many, or a class for an expanded clone.

v_gene: TRBV7-8
j_gene: TRBJ1-1
d_gene: NA
abundance: NA
CDR3aa: CASSLSYRLNTEAFF
CDR3nt: TGTGCCAGCAGCTTATCGTACAGATTGAACACTGAAGCTTTCTTT

v_gene: TRBV29-1
j_gene: TRBJ2-3
d_gene: NA
abundance: once
CDR3aa: CSVERDSTTDTQYF
CDR3nt: TGCAGCGTTGAACGGGACTCAACCACAGATACGCAGTATTTT

v_gene: TRBV13
j_gene: TRBJ1-4
d_gene: NA
abundance: NA
CDR3aa: CASSLTLNEKLFF
CDR3nt: TGTGCCAGCAGCCTAACCCTTAATGAAAAACTGTTTTTT

v_gene: TRBV18
j_gene: TRBJ2-6
d_gene: TRBD1
abundance: NA
CDR3aa: CASSPGQGSPSGANVLTF
CDR3nt: TGTGCCAGCTCACCTGGACAGGGCAGTCCCTCTGGGGCCAACGTCCTGACTTTC

v_gene: TRBV4-3
j_gene: TRBJ2-7
d_gene: TRBD1
abundance: NA
CDR3aa: CASSQSDRGLYEQYF
CDR3nt: TGCGCCAGCAGCCAATCCGACAGGGGGCTCTACGAGCAGTACTTC

v_gene: TRBV6-5
j_gene: TRBJ2-7
d_gene: NA
abundance: few
CDR3aa: CASSYTRVDEQYF
CDR3nt: TGTGCCAGCAGTTACACCAGGGTCGACGAGCAGTACTTC

v_gene: TRBV9
j_gene: TRBJ1-1
d_gene: TRBD1
abundance: few
CDR3aa: CASSSSGGMISEAFF
CDR3nt: TGTGCCAGCAGCTCCTCAGGGGGGATGATCTCTGAAGCTTTCTTT

v_gene: TRBV12-3/TRBV12-4
j_gene: TRBJ1-2
d_gene: TRBD1
abundance: NA
CDR3aa: CASSSEDRYGYTF
CDR3nt: TGTGCCAGCAGTTCTGAGGACAGGTATGGCTACACCTTC

v_gene: TRBV24-1
j_gene: TRBJ2-7
d_gene: TRBD2
abundance: NA
CDR3aa: CATAAGLAGDSSYEQYF
CDR3nt: TGTGCCACCGCGGCAGGACTAGCGGGGGATAGCTCCTACGAGCAGTACTTC

v_gene: TRBV6-5
j_gene: TRBJ2-7
d_gene: NA
abundance: NA
CDR3aa: CASSPSTRNEQYF
CDR3nt: TGTGCCAGCAGTCCATCGACTAGAAACGAGCAGTACTTC

v_gene: TRBV5-4
j_gene: TRBJ2-3
d_gene: NA
abundance: few
CDR3aa: CASTPSGGNTQYF
CDR3nt: TGTGCCAGCACCCCCTCAGGAGGTAATACGCAGTATTTT

v_gene: TRBV4-2
j_gene: TRBJ1-2
d_gene: NA
abundance: few
CDR3aa: CASSQDPRGRSSGYTF
CDR3nt: TGTGCCAGCAGCCAAGATCCTCGCGGCCGGAGCAGTGGCTACACCTTC

v_gene: TRBV6-6
j_gene: TRBJ1-4
d_gene: TRBD1
abundance: NA
CDR3aa: CASSFGQGAEKLFF
CDR3nt: TGTGCCAGCAGTTTCGGACAGGGGGCTGAAAAACTGTTTTTT

v_gene: TRBV13
j_gene: TRBJ1-1
d_gene: NA
abundance: once
CDR3aa: CASSSRGENTEAFF
CDR3nt: TGTGCCAGCAGCTCCAGGGGCGAGAACACTGAAGCTTTCTTT

v_gene: TRBV7-9
j_gene: TRBJ2-3
d_gene: TRBD2
abundance: NA
CDR3aa: CASSPRTSTTQYF
CDR3nt: TGTGCCAGCAGTCCACGGACTAGCACTACGCAGTATTTT

v_gene: TRBV18
j_gene: TRBJ1-4
d_gene: NA
abundance: NA
CDR3aa: CASSPQDNEKLFF
CDR3nt: TGTGCCAGCTCACCGCAGGATAATGAAAAACTGTTTTTT

v_gene: TRBV10-3
j_gene: TRBJ2-2
d_gene: NA
abundance: NA
CDR3aa: CAMRAASNTGELFF
CDR3nt: TGTGCCATGAGGGCCGCGTCGAACACCGGGGAGCTGTTTTTT

v_gene: TRBV7-9
j_gene: TRBJ2-7
d_gene: NA
abundance: NA
CDR3aa: CASSPRTGDYEQYF
CDR3nt: TGTGCCAGCAGCCCCAGGACGGGAGACTACGAGCAGTACTTC

v_gene: TRBV1
j_gene: TRBJ2-2
d_gene: NA
abundance: few
CDR3aa: CTSSGKGGTSGFQNTGELFF
CDR3nt: TGCACCAGCAGCGGGAAAGGTGGGACTAGCGGGTTCCAGAACACCGGGGAGCTGTTTTTT

v_gene: TRBV29-1
j_gene: TRBJ1-5
d_gene: NA
abundance: NA
CDR3aa: CSVHPRDTNSNQPQHF
CDR3nt: TGCAGCGTTCACCCCCGGGACACCAATAGCAATCAGCCCCAGCATTTT

v_gene: TRBV3-1/TRBV3-2
j_gene: TRBJ2-3
d_gene: NA
abundance: NA
CDR3aa: CASSPDWPTDTQYF
CDR3nt: TGTGCCAGCAGCCCGGACTGGCCCACAGATACGCAGTATTTT

v_gene: TRBV20-1
j_gene: TRBJ1-2
d_gene: NA
abundance: NA
CDR3aa: CSAESRVGYTF
CDR3nt: TGCAGTGCAGAATCCAGGGTTGGCTACACCTTC

v_gene: TRBV5-4
j_gene: TRBJ1-1
d_gene: NA
abundance: NA
CDR3aa: CASSFEGSTEAFF
CDR3nt: TGTGCCAGCAGCTTCGAGGGAAGCACTGAAGCTTTCTTT

v_gene: TRBV6-2/TRBV6-3
j_gene: TRBJ2-1
d_gene: TRBD1
abundance: NA
CDR3aa: CASSLTGGYEQFF
CDR3nt: TGTGCCAGCAGTCTGACAGGGGGATATGAGCAGTTCTTC

v_gene: TRBV19
j_gene: TRBJ1-5
d_gene: NA
abundance: few
CDR3aa: CASSFQVGGNQPQHF
CDR3nt: TGTGCCAGTAGTTTCCAGGTGGGCGGCAATCAGCCCCAGCATTTT

v_gene: TRBV4-3
j_gene: TRBJ1-2
d_gene: TRBD1
abundance: NA
CDR3aa: CASSQDLRTGGDSYGYTF
CDR3nt: TGCGCCAGCAGCCAAGATCTTAGGACAGGGGGCGACAGCTATGGCTACACCTTC

v_gene: TRBV14
j_gene: TRBJ2-7
d_gene: NA
abundance: NA
CDR3aa: CASSPPPGQPPYEQYF
CDR3nt: TGTGCCAGCAGCCCGCCGCCCGGACAGCCTCCCTACGAGCAGTACTTC

v_gene: TRBV5-5
j_gene: TRBJ2-5
d_gene: TRBD1
abundance: NA
CDR3aa: CASSTWTGRETQYF
CDR3nt: TGTGCCAGCAGCACGTGGACAGGGCGTGAGACCCAGTACTTC

v_gene: TRBV24-1
j_gene: TRBJ2-5
d_gene: TRBD1
abundance: NA
CDR3aa: CATADRVETQYF
CDR3nt: TGTGCCACCGCGGACAGGGTGGAGACCCAGTACTTC

v_gene: TRBV7-2
j_gene: TRBJ2-7
d_gene: TRBD2
abundance: NA
CDR3aa: CASSPAAGGPYEQYF
CDR3nt: TGTGCCAGCAGCCCGGCGGCGGGGGGGCCATACGAGCAGTACTTC

v_gene: TRBV13
j_gene: TRBJ2-1
d_gene: NA
abundance: NA
CDR3aa: CASSSYQTRKSSYNEQFF
CDR3nt: TGTGCCAGCAGCTCCTATCAGACACGTAAGAGCTCCTACAATGAGCAGTTCTTC

v_gene: TRBV5-8
j_gene: TRBJ2-5
d_gene: NA
abundance: once
CDR3aa: CASSLEGLPRETQYF
CDR3nt: TGTGCCAGCAGCTTGGAGGGACTCCCTCGAGAGACCCAGTACTTC

v_gene: TRBV29-1
j_gene: TRBJ1-2
d_gene: NA
abundance: NA
CDR3aa: CSVDSKNTF
CDR3nt: TGCAGCGTCGACAGTAAAAACACCTTC

v_gene: TRBV6-6
j_gene: TRBJ2-3
d_gene: TRBD1
abundance: NA
CDR3aa: CASSLTDRVADTQYF
CDR3nt: TGTGCCAGCAGTTTAACGGACAGGGTCGCAGATACGCAGTATTTT

v_gene: TRBV27
j_gene: TRBJ2-2
d_gene: NA
abundance: once
CDR3aa: CASSLIAGTGELFF
CDR3nt: TGTGCCAGCAGTTTAATCGCCGGGACCGGGGAGCTGTTTTTT

v_gene: TRBV5-1
j_gene: TRBJ1-5
d_gene: NA
abundance: NA
CDR3aa: CASSFGGDSQPQHF
CDR3nt: TGCGCCAGCAGCTTCGGGGGGGATAGTCAGCCCCAGCATTTT

v_gene: TRBV19
j_gene: TRBJ2-2
d_gene: NA
abundance: NA
CDR3aa: CASSIGTDNTGELFF
CDR3nt: TGTGCCAGTAGTATAGGGACAGATAACACCGGGGAGCTGTTTTTT

v_gene: TRBV4-1
j_gene: TRBJ1-1
d_gene: TRBD1
abundance: NA
CDR3aa: CASSQTGWRNTEAFF
CDR3nt: TGCGCCAGCAGCCAGACAGGGTGGCGGAACACTGAAGCTTTCTTT

v_gene: TRBV7-9
j_gene: TRBJ2-1
d_gene: NA
abundance: few
CDR3aa: CASSFARGNEQFF
CDR3nt: TGTGCCAGCAGCTTCGCCCGGGGCAATGAGCAGTTCTTC

v_gene: TRBV5-5
j_gene: TRBJ2-4
d_gene: TRBD2
abundance: NA
CDR3aa: CASILGGGRENIQYF
CDR3nt: TGTGCCAGCATCCTAGGCGGGGGGCGCGAGAACATTCAGTACTTC

v_gene: TRBV5-4
j_gene: TRBJ2-2
d_gene: NA
abundance: NA
CDR3aa: CASSLGGLATGELFF
CDR3nt: TGTGCCAGCAGCTTGGGTGGTCTAGCCACCGGGGAGCTGTTTTTT

v_gene: TRBV7-2
j_gene: TRBJ2-7
d_gene: NA
abundance: few
CDR3aa: CASSLGAGHQYEQYF
CDR3nt: TGTGCCAGCAGCTTAGGGGCCGGACACCAATACGAGCAGTACTTC

v_gene: TRBV19
j_gene: TRBJ2-7
d_gene: NA
abundance: NA
CDR3aa: CASRGQGKYEQYF
CDR3nt: TGTGCCAGTAGGGGGCAGGGAAAATACGAGCAGTACTTC